The sequence of this TCR beta chain was determined in a study of CD4 T cells in relation to SARS-CoV-2 and coronaviruses (dated by TCRdb to the early 2020s). For context, the study as a whole: In the ViraFEST assay, PBMCs were cultured with antigen for roughly ten days, after which TCR beta CDR3s were sequenced to identify antigen-specific clonal expansions. A median age of around 37 years, with a range of about 20 to 75 years, was recorded for the full convalescent cohort of over 9 patients. The approximately 12 convalescent patients included 8 males and 4 females; two subjects were Hispanic. Patient-derived lymphoblastoid cell lines were used to map the HLA restriction of shared crossreactive spike epitopes. At the level of individual TCR clonotypes, the study evaluated whether memory CD4+ T cells crossreact between the spike proteins of SARS-CoV-2 and those of common cold coronaviruses. The Adaptive Biotechnologies TCR-sequencing kit was used for samples from three pre-COVID donors and for the naive versus memory experiments, whereas the other data were Illumina-based. A different TCR-beta assay, based on Illumina, was used to sequence expansion assays from other donors in the study.

The research as a whole found: Significantly weaker SARS-CoV-2-driven expansion was shown by crossreactive clones than by monoreactive clones, consistent with antigenic imprinting. Naive versus memory sequencing indicated the assay detects memory recall responses rather than primary responses primed during culture. Small numbers of patients and of tested TCRs were a limitation of the study. No donor contributed both pre-pandemic and post-infection samples, which limited tracing the source of pre-existing responses. Crossreactivity analysis was centred on spike protein, so crossreactivity against other viral proteins was not assessed. In about 61% of donors, memory CD4+ clonotypes turned up that crossrecognized SARS-CoV-2 and at least one common cold coronavirus spike.

With respect to this clone: Its antigen is unknown. Base qualities are missing; no much larger clone stands one base away.

Taken from the germline V gene, the CDR1 and CDR2 loops are LGHNA and YNFKEQ. Trimming leaves V shorter by 1 base and J shorter by 6 bases, with the junction holding 18 bases beyond the gene matches. The cysteine opens and the phenylalanine closes a CDR3 of 20 amino acids. Only CDR3 DNA remains: 60 bases, in frame from the first base. CEF-cultured naive and memory CD4+ T cell DNA received survey-level immunoSEQ TCR-beta sequencing. The paper's data handling went like this. During preprocessing, nonproductive sequences were discarded, as were any CDR3s that did not begin with C, did not end with F or W, or were shorter than 7 amino acids. The MANAFEST web app identified antigen-specific clonotypes based on expansion compared with the reference and other culture wells. To be counted as positive, a clone had to show significant expansion compared with the reference culture, at an FDR below 0.05, in 2 of 3 replicate wells. Positive clones also required significant expansion versus all other tandem wells and an odds ratio above 5. Cultured and uncultured naive and memory CD4+ repertoires were searched for previously identified spike- and CEF-reactive CDR3s. Pairwise Levenshtein distance, computed with the stringdist R package after three terminal residues were trimmed from each end, was used as the measure of CDR3 homology. TCRdb took over this immuneACCESS table, retaining in-frame rearrangements with V and J assigned. Such tables are incomplete; in checked studies, under half of the missing clones stem from an unresolved V gene, and the remainder is unexplained. V and J calls and clone size follow that table, whereas D and trimming were derived from the DNA. The sample data list about 39,000 clones, and 70% to 85% of these were observed just once. The ten largest make up roughly 20% of the sample.

Naive and memory CD4+ T cells were separated from cryopreserved PBMCs by first enriching for CD4 and then performing EasySep naive CD4+ T cell enrichment. For roughly 9 days, some 95,000 sorted naive or memory CD4+ T cells were cultured together with CEF peptides and T cell-depleted PBMCs at a 1:1 ratio. Triplicate replicate wells were generally used for each peptide culture condition. Ficoll-Paque PLUS gradient centrifugation was used to isolate PBMCs from leukapheresis product or whole blood. PBMCs were either cryopreserved at -140 degrees C or used fresh in the expansion assay. The QIAamp Micro DNA Kit was used to extract genomic DNA from the CD4+ T cells.

The sequence is built from TRBV4-2 and TRBJ2-1; TRBD2 aligns with 10 central bases. The specimen sequenced was memory CD4+ T cells from PBMCs, cultured in vitro. The label giving this sample's cell subset or site can be read as: memory (non-naive) CD4+ T cells. The source is an adult with COVID-19. The CDR3 region has the sequence CASSQVTTPTAASGSNEQFF. The bases are TGTGCCAGCAGCCAAGTGACTACACCCACGGCGGCTAGCGGGAGCAATGAGCAGTTCTTC.